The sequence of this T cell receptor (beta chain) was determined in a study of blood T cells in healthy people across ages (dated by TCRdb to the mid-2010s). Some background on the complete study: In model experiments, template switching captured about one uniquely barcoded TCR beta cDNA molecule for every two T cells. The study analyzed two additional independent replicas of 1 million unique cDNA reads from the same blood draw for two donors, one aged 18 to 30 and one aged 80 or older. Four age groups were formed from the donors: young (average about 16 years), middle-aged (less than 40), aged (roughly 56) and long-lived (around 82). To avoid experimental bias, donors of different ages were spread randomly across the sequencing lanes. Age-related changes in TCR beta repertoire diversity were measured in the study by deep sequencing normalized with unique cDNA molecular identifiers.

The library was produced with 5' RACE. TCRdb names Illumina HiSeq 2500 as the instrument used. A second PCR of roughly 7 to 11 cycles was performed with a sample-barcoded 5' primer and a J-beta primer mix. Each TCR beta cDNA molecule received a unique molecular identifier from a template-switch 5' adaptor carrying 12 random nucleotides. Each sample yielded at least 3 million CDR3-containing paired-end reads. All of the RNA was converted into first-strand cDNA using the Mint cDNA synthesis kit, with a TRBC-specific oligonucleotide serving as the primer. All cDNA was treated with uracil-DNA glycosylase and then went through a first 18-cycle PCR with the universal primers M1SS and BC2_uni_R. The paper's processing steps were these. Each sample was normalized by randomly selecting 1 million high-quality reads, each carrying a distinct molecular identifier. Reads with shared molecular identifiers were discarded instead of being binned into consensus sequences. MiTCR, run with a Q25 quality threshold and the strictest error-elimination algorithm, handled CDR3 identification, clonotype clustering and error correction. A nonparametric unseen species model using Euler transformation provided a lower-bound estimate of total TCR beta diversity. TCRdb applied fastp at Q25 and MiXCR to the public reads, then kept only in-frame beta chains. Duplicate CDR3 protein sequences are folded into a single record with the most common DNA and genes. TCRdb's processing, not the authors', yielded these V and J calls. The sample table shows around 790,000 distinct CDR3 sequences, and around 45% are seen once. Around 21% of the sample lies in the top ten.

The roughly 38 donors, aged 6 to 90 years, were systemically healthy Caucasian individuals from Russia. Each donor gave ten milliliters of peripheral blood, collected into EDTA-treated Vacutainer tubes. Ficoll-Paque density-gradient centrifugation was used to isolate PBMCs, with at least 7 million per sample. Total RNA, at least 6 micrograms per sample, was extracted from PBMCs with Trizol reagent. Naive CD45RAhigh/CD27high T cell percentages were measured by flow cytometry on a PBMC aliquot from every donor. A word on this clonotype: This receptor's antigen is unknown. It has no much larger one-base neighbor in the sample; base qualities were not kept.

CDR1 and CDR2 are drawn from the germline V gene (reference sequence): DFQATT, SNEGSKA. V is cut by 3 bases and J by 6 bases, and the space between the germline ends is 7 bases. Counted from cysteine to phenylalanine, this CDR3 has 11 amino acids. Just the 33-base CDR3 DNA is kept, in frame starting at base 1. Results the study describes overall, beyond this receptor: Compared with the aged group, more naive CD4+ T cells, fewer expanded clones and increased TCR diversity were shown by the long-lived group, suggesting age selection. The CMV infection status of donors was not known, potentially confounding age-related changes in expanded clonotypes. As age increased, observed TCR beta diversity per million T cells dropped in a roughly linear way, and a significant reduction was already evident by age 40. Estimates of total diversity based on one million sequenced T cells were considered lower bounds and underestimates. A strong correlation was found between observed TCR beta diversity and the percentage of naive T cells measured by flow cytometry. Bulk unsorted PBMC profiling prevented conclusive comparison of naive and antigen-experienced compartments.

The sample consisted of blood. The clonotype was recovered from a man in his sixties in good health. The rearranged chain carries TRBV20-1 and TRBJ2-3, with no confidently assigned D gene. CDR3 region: CSASFGDTQYF. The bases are TGCAGTGCTAGTTTTGGGGATACGCAGTATTTT.